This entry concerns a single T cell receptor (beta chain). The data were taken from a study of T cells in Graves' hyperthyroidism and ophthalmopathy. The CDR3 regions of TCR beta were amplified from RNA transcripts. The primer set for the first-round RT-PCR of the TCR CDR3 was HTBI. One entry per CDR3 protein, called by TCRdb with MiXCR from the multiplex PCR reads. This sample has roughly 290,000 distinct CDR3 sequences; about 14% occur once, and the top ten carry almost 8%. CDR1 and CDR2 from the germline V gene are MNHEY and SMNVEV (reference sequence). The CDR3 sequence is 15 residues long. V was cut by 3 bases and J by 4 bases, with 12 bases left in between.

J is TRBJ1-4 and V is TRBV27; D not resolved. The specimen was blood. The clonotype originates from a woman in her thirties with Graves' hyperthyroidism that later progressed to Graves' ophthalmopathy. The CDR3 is CASSFVSSYNEKLFF. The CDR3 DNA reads TGTGCCAGCAGTTTCGTGTCCTCTTATAATGAAAAACTGTTTTTT.